This TCR beta chain was profiled in a study of OX40 agonist ivuxolimab in advanced cancers. Germline V CDR1 and CDR2: ENHRY, SYGVKD. The V end lost 10 bases, the J end lost 6 bases, and 11 bases lay between the germline ends. The CDR3 length is 11 residues. Sequenced by immunoSEQ multiplex PCR; TCRdb stores in-frame clones only, minus some. Of 74,000 or so clones in the sample, more than 80% were seen once. The receptor was derived from an adult with an advanced solid tumor such as melanoma, head and neck, liver or kidney cancer. The source was CD4+ or CD8+ T cells sorted from blood, collected in a trial of the OX40 agonist ivuxolimab. The chain carries TRBV10-3 and TRBJ2-3; no firm D call. The CDR3 DNA sequence: TGTGCCACCTCTCCCTCGGATACGCAGTATTTT. Translated, it gives CATSPSDTQYF.